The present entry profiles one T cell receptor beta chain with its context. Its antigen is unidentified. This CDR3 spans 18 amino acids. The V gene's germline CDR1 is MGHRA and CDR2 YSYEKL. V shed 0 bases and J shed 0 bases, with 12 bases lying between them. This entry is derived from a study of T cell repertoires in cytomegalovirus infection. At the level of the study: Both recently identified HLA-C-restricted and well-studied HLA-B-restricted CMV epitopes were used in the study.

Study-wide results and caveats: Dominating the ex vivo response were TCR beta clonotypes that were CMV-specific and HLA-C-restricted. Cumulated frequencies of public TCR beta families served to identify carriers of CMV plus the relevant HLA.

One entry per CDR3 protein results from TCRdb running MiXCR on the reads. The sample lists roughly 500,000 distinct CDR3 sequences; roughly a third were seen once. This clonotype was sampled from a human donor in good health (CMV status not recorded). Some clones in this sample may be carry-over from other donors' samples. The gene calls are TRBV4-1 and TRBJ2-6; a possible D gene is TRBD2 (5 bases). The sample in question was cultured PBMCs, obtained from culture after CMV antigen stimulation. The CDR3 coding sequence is TGCGCCAGCAGCCAAGATCGGACTGCCAGCTCTGGGGCCAACGTCCTGACTTTC. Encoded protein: CASSQDRTASSGANVLTF.